This T cell receptor (beta chain) was captured by sequencing in a study of T cell clones after liver transplantation (dated by TCRdb to 2018 to 2020). Notes on the research overall: Samples were obtained from ITN030ST, a randomized trial in which withdrawal of immunosuppression was attempted within 2 years of liver transplantation. Donor-reactive T cell clones were identified by TCRbeta sequencing following a pre-transplant mixed lymphocyte reaction and were subsequently tracked in post-transplant blood. As an antigen-independent comparator for donor-reactive sequences, third party-reactive TCRbeta sequences were also identified from pre-transplant MLRs. Three of the eight recipients were HCV-positive; the others were transplanted for non-autoimmune, non-viral indications. No induction therapy was given to the subjects, and standard immunosuppression was administered until randomization at 12-24 months post-transplant. Tolerance meant complete immunosuppression withdrawal for at least one year without liver enzymes rising beyond twice the upper limit of normal. Blood samples were collected pre-transplant, then pre-randomization ahead of withdrawal, and finally post-randomization once withdrawal had either been completed or failed. The study cohort included 8 liver transplant recipients, of whom 3 were classified as tolerant and 5 as non-tolerant.

Thawed unstimulated PBMCs were stained for CD3, CD4 and CD8 and FACS-sorted into CD3+CD4+ and CD3+CD8+ populations. Randomization to immunosuppression withdrawal applied to every one of the 8 studied subjects. The Qiagen DNeasy Blood and Tissue Kit was used for isolation of genomic DNA. Study-level results and caveats: Donor-reactive sequences declined more than third party-reactive ones, suggesting partial antigen-specific deletion unrelated to withdrawal success. Because allograft tissue specimens were not available, migration of donor-reactive T cells into the graft, rather than deletion, may have occurred. When repertoire turnover was accounted for, significantly reduced detection of donor-reactive sequences was found in 7 of 8 subjects for CD4 and in 8 of 8 subjects for CD8. Because of small, heterogeneous patient numbers and non-standardized post-transplant time points, the conclusions were only preliminary. Low numbers of available donor cells limited the measurable donor-reactive repertoire in a couple of subjects. In most of the 8 subjects, circulating donor-reactive CD4 TCRbeta sequences decreased significantly after transplant, regardless of tolerance or HCV status.

High-throughput TCRbeta CDR3 sequencing of frozen genomic DNA was performed by immunoSEQ, including PCR amplification, mapping, bias correction and internal controls. In the authors' own workflow: Only productive rearrangements were retained, and each unique TCRbeta sequence was defined by its CDR3 nucleotide sequence together with its V and J gene. A sequence counted as donor-reactive only if the sequence showed at least 5-fold expansion in CFSE-low cells compared with unstimulated pre-transplant cells and had a frequency of at least 0.01%. Minimum frequency thresholds were set for each subject based on the unstimulated sample with the lowest template count, ensuring at least 90% detection power. Jensen-Shannon divergence between the top 1000 TCRbeta sequences post- versus pre-transplant served as the measure of repertoire turnover. Changes in detection of donor-reactive sequences were assessed with two-sided Fisher's exact tests. TCRdb re-hosts the immuneACCESS table, in-frame sequences only. Its copies lack some clones; in the studies checked, an unresolved V gene accounts for under half of them, and the cause for the rest is not known. The V and J calls and clone size were taken over from that table, and D and trimming were inferred from the DNA. The sample profile shows about 51,000 clones; roughly nine tenths of them were found once. The ten largest clones take up approximately 15% of the sample.

As regards this clone: The antigen this receptor binds is unknown. Per-base quality was not reported, and no clone a single base away is much larger than it.

V is trimmed back by 5 bases and J by 8 bases, and the junction contains 11 bases that no gene match accounts for. From cysteine to phenylalanine, the CDR3 is 14 amino acids long. Of the read, only the CDR3 DNA is kept; its 42 bases are in frame from base 1. CDR1 and CDR2 are drawn from the germline V gene: MDHEN, SYDVKM. The sequence was obtained from a human patient who received a liver transplant. After a transplant, not all T cells may be the patient's own; some may come from the graft donor. The chain uses TRBV28 and TRBJ1-2; TRBD1 fits 7 bases in the junction. This specimen was CD8+ T cells from blood, taken 12 months after liver transplant. The DNA sequence is as follows: TGTGCCAGCAGTGCACAAAGGGGGCGGGAGGGCTACACCTTC. Protein translation: CASSAQRGREGYTF.